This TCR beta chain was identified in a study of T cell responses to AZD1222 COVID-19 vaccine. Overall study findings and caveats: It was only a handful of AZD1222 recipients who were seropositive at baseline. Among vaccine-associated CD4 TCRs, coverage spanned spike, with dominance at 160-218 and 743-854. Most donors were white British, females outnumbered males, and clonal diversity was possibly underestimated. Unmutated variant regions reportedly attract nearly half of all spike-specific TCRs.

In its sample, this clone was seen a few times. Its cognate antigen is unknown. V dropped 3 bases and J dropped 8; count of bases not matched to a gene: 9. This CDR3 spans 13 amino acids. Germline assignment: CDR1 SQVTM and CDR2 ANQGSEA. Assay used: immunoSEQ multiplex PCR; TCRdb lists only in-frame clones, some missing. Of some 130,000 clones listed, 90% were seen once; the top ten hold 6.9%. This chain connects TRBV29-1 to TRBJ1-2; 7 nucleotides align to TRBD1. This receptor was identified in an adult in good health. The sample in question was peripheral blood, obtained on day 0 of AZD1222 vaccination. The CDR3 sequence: CSVDTGAPEGYTF. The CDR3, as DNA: TGCAGCGTTGACACAGGGGCTCCTGAAGGCTACACCTTC. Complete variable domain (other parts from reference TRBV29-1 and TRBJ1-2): SAVISQKPSRDICQRGTSLTIQCQVDSQVTMMFWYRQQPGQSLTLIATANQGSEATYESGFVIDKFPISRPNLTFSTLTVSNMSPEDSSIYLCSVDTGAPEGYTFGSGTRLTVV.